These 9 T cell receptor beta chains came from one sample sequenced in a study of CD8 T cells in ankylosing spondylitis. Whole-study results and caveats: A TCR beta motif made of 7 to 9 highly homologous variants seemed typical of ankylosing spondylitis blood.

These receptors' targets are unknown. TCRdb redid the calling of the 5' RACE reads with MiXCR, one entry per CDR3 protein. The data contain hundreds of thousands of distinct CDR3 sequences, approximately 12% of them seen just once; the ten biggest clones take up 0.45% to 0.6%. Sample: blood, either unsorted or a sorted T cell fraction (not recorded which). These receptors all stem from a male donor with ankylosing spondylitis.

This clonotype was recorded many times. This chain joins TRBV6-1 and TRBJ2-7; the match to TRBD1 covers 10 bases. This CDR3 is built from 14 residues. The ends lost 5 bases at V and 2 bases at J; junction bases unmatched: 3. Germline V lookup: CDR1 MNHNS, CDR2 SASEGT. The CDR3 loop reads CASSRGQGTYEQYF. In DNA, the CDR3 is TGTGCCAGCAGTCGGGGACAGGGGACCTACGAGCAGTACTTC.

This clonotype was counted many times. CDR3 nucleotide sequence: TGCAGTGCCCACCGGGACAGGGAGAACATTCAGTACTTC. This sequence encodes CSAHRDRENIQYF. The gene calls are TRBV20-1 and TRBJ2-4; 9 bases are a match to TRBD1. CDR3 size: 13 residues. V shed 6 bases, J shed 7 bases, and the junction held 7 bases outside the gene matches. Per the germline V gene, CDR1 is DFQATT and CDR2 is SNEGSKA (reference sequence).

The J gene is TRBJ2-7, the V gene TRBV28; a weak D match, TRBD2 (6 bases). V was cut by 7 bases and J by 0 bases, with 13 bases left in between. The CDR3 runs to 14 residues. Germline-derived CDR1 and CDR2 are MDHEN and SYDVKM. For the CDR3, the DNA is TGTGCCAGCACCAGGAGGGAGAGCTCCTACGAGCAGTACTTC. Translation gives CASTRRESSYEQYF.

In nucleotides, the CDR3 is TGTGCCAGCTCGATGACTAGCGGGAGGGCGGTCTACAATGAGCAGTTCTTC. This translates into CASSMTSGRAVYNEQFF. The V gene is TRBV18, the J gene TRBJ2-1; 14 bases fit TRBD2. Unmatched junction bases numbered 7, after V lost 6 bases and J lost 3 bases. Per germline, CDR1 KGHSH and CDR2 LQKENI. This CDR3 is built from 17 residues. Combining the CDR3 with reference TRBV18 and TRBJ2-1 gives the whole variable domain NAGVMQNPRHLVRRRGQEARLRCSPMKGHSHVYWYRQLPEEGLKFMVYLQKENIIDESGMPKERFSAEFPKEGPSILRIQQVVRGDSAAYFCASSMTSGRAVYNEQFFGPGTRLTVL.

This clonotype was detected a few times. This rearrangement joins TRBV5-1 to TRBJ1-2; TRBD1 matches at 7 bases. Germline assignment: CDR1 SGHRS and CDR2 YFSETQ. The CDR3 extends over 14 amino acids. After removal of 4 bases from V and 6 bases from J, the junction contained 9 bases not matched to a gene. CDR3 loop: CASSREGTVHGYTF. CDR3 DNA sequence: TGCGCCAGCAGCCGGGAGGGGACAGTGCATGGCTACACCTTC.

At least ten counts were recorded for this clonotype. The gene calls are TRBV20-1 and TRBJ1-5; 7 bases fit TRBD1. Trimming removed 2 bases from V and 7 bases from J; junction bases left unmatched: 5. CDR1 is DFQATT, CDR2 SNEGSKA, per germline (reference sequence). The CDR3 sequence is 13 residues long. CDR3 sequence (DNA): TGCAGTGCTAGAAAGGGGGCAAAACAGCCCCAGCATTTT. Protein: CSARKGAKQPQHF.

The chain uses TRBV29-1 and TRBJ1-1, with D perhaps TRBD1 (5 bases). The germline CDR1 and CDR2 sequences are SQVTM and ANQGSEA. This CDR3 has 14 amino acids. Trimming took 5 bases from V and 0 from J, leaving 13 bases between them. The chain's CDR3 is CSVKGPTMNTEAFF. Here the CDR3 DNA reads TGCAGCGTTAAGGGGCCCACGATGAACACTGAAGCTTTCTTT.

This chain uses TRBV29-1 with TRBJ2-7; D is perhaps TRBD2 (6 bases). This CDR3 has 13 amino acids. Trimming cost V 5 bases and J 5 bases, with 16 bases left between them. Germline V gives CDR1 SQVTM, CDR2 ANQGSEA. The CDR3 loop reads CSVLRGWVDEQYF. The CDR3 DNA is TGCAGCGTTCTCCGGGGGTGGGTCGACGAGCAGTACTTC.

This clonotype has a handful of counts. The V call is TRBV9, the J call TRBJ2-7; TRBD2 aligns across 10 bases. V gave up 5 bases and J gave up 6 bases; unmatched junction bases: 8. The CDR3 contains 14 residues. CDR1 is SGDLS and CDR2 is YYNGEE in the germline V gene. Here the CDR3 DNA reads TGTGCCAGCAGTAAACTAGCGGGGCTAGGCGAGCAGTACTTC. Translating gives CASSKLAGLGEQYF.